The 11 T cell receptor beta chains presented below share a single source sample, sequenced in a study of tumor-infiltrating lymphocytes in oesophageal squamous cell carcinoma. A single record per CDR3 protein comes from TCRdb applying MiXCR to the PCR reads. The sample has approximately 20,000 distinct CDR3 sequences; 35% to 50% are singletons. What was sequenced was esophageal tumor tissue. Receptors were obtained from a male donor with esophageal squamous cell carcinoma.

This clonotype turned up a few times. No conserved phenylalanine or tryptophan is present at the end of the CDR3, so a read error is the likely explanation. It is unclear where the CDR3 begins or ends on the DNA, so no DNA is shown, and the CDR3 is as TCRdb lists it. V usage is TRBV7-7 and J usage is TRBJ2-3; the table's TRBD2 call for D was not verified on the DNA. CDR1 SSHAT and CDR2 FNYEAQ come from the germline V gene (reference sequence). Termini included, the CDR3 measures 17 amino acids. The chain's CDR3 is CASSSGPSQQETQYFGP.

The chain uses TRBV7-3 and TRBJ1-2; 10 bases fit TRBD1. V was pared by 5 bases and J by 2 bases, with 5 bases of the junction left unmatched. The CDR3 consists of 15 residues. Germline assignment: CDR1 SGHTA and CDR2 FQGTGA. The CDR3 bases are TGTGCCAGCAGCCCCCCGGGACAGGGGAACTATGGCTACACCTTC. Protein: CASSPPGQGNYGYTF.

CDR3: CASSEWTGGTDTQYF. CDR3 nucleotide sequence: TGTGCCAGCAGTGAATGGACCGGGGGCACAGATACGCAGTATTTT. This rearrangement joins TRBV6-1 to TRBJ2-3, with a weak D call TRBD2 (5 bases). The CDR3 length is 15 residues. Germline V CDR1 and CDR2: MNHNS, SASEGT. Between the trimmed V and J ends, which lost 2 bases and 1 base, there was a span of 10 bases.

At least ten counts were recorded for this clonotype. The J gene is TRBJ1-1, the V gene TRBV6-6; D unresolved. Trimming left V 2 bases short and J 3 bases short, with 13 bases between. CDR3 length: 15 amino acids. Germline CDR1 MNHNY, CDR2 SVGAGI (reference sequence). The chain's CDR3 is CASSYGIRPDTEAFF. CDR3 bases: TGTGCCAGCAGTTACGGGATACGGCCGGACACTGAAGCTTTCTTT.

The sample holds many counts of this clonotype. The chain joins TRBV6-1 to TRBJ1-5, with D possibly being TRBD1 (5 bases). CDR1 is MNHNS and CDR2 is SASEGT in the germline V gene. The length of the CDR3 is 16 residues. Trimming took 1 base from V and 6 from J, leaving 16 bases between them. The DNA for the CDR3 is TGTGCCAGCAGTGAAGAAATCGGGCAGGGCTTTCAGCCCCAGCATTTT. Translated, it gives CASSEEIGQGFQPQHF.

The chain has TRBV11-2 and TRBJ2-7, with 9 bases matching TRBD1. The end of the DNA aligns better with TRBJ2-1, so the J call may be wrong. This CDR3 spans 17 amino acids. Germline V gene sequence: CDR1 SGHAT, CDR2 FQNNGV. The CDR3 DNA is TGTGCCAGCAGCCTAAGAACCGGGACAGGGAACTACAATGAGCAGTTCTTC. This translates into CASSLRTGTGNYNEQFF.

This clonotype rates as medium-sized. V gene TRBV7-6 combines with J gene TRBJ1-6, with D perhaps TRBD1 (5 bases). Germline CDR1 reads SGHVS; CDR2 reads FNYEAQ. This CDR3 is 15 amino acids long. With 0 bases removed from V and 9 bases from J, the gap between germline ends came to 12 bases. The CDR3, as DNA: TGTGCCAGCAGCTTAGCGTCAGGGAGGGGTTCACCCCTCCACTTT. Its translation: CASSLASGRGSPLHF.

V and J are TRBV10-3 and TRBJ2-1; D call uncertain. The end of the DNA is better explained by TRBJ2-7, so the J call may be wrong. CDR1 is ENHRY and CDR2 is SYGVKD in the germline V gene. The length of the CDR3 is 16 residues. CDR3 in amino acids: CAISESFGGSYNEQYF. In DNA, the CDR3 is TGTGCCATCAGTGAGTCGTTTGGCGGCTCCTACAATGAGCAGTACTTC.

This clonotype showed up just a few times. The chain employs TRBV6-8 and TRBJ2-5; 7 nucleotides line up with TRBD2. The V gene's germline CDR1 is MNHGY and CDR2 SAAAGT. The trim removed 0 bases at V and 2 bases at J, leaving 6 bases unmatched. This CDR3 has 16 residues. DNA for the CDR3: TGTGCCAGCAGTTACTCGAGAGCGGGGCCGCAAGAGACCCAGTACTTC. The encoded protein is CASSYSRAGPQETQYF.

This clonotype showed up just once. The V gene is TRBV7-9, the J gene TRBJ2-7, with D unresolved. Germline V CDR1 and CDR2: SEHNR, FQNEAQ (reference sequence). Trimming left V 4 bases short and J 5 bases short, with 9 bases between. The CDR3 runs 12 residues. The DNA for the CDR3 is TGTGCCAGCAGCTCGGGTCGGAACGAGCAGTACTTC. Translating it yields CASSSGRNEQYF. Based on the CDR3 plus reference TRBV7-9 and TRBJ2-7, the full variable domain is DTGVSQNPRHKITKRGQNVTFRCDPISEHNRLYWYRQTLGQGPEFLTYFQNEAQLEKSRLLSDRFSAERPKGSFSTLEIQRTEQGDSAMYLCASSSGRNEQYFGPGTRLTVT.

The CDR3, as DNA: TGTGCCAGCGGGCGGGGGACAGCCTCTGGAAACACCATATATTTT. Encoded protein: CASGRGTASGNTIYF. This chain connects TRBV2 to TRBJ1-3; TRBD1 agrees at 7 bases. Germline V gene sequence: CDR1 SNHLY, CDR2 FYNNEI. V dropped 8 bases and J dropped 0; count of bases not matched to a gene: 7. The CDR3 runs 15 residues.